These T cell receptor beta chains were read from a single sample in a study of early T cells in non-severe SARS-CoV-2 infection. TCRdb processed the 5' RACE reads anew with MiXCR; each CDR3 protein has one entry. The sample records about 83,000 distinct CDR3 sequences, 11% to 15% being singletons. The material sequenced was whole blood. The receptors shown here come from an adult who was a healthcare worker with PCR-confirmed SARS-CoV-2 infection or an uninfected control (not recorded which). CDR3s include the opening cysteine and the closing phenylalanine or tryptophan. A D gene is named only where the DNA matches it firmly. Expanded clones are given a class, and other clones once, few, many or no size at all.

CASSPAGPYEQYF TGTGCCAGCAGCCCCGCGGGCCCCTACGAGCAGTACTTC - TRBV14 many TRBJ2-7
CASSLVRRAARSTDTQYF TGTGCCAGCAGCTTAGTCCGGCGGGCGGCGAGGAGCACAGATACGCAGTATTTT - TRBV7-2 many TRBJ2-3
CASSQEATGTSGYEQYF TGTGCCAGCAGCCAAGAGGCAACCGGGACTAGCGGGTACGAGCAGTACTTC TRBD2 TRBV4-2 few TRBJ2-7
CASSAGQGLNTYGYTF TGTGCCAGCAGCGCCGGACAGGGTTTGAATACCTATGGCTACACCTTC TRBD1 TRBV11-2 - TRBJ1-2
CSASLQGGNSPLHF TGCAGTGCTAGTCTCCAGGGGGGGAATTCACCCCTCCACTTT TRBD1 TRBV20-1 - TRBJ1-6
CASSPITGSGYGYTF TGTGCCAGCAGTCCTATCACCGGTAGCGGCTATGGCTACACCTTC - TRBV27 - TRBJ1-2
CSARDGADQPQHF TGCAGTGCTAGAGACGGGGCGGATCAGCCCCAGCATTTT - TRBV20-1 few TRBJ1-5
CASSLGATENNEQFF TGTGCCAGCAGCTTAGGGGCGACAGAGAACAATGAGCAGTTCTTC - TRBV7-9 few TRBJ2-1
CASSQHSGGNTGELFF TGTGCCAGCAGCCAACATAGCGGGGGGAACACCGGGGAGCTGTTTTTT TRBD2 TRBV4-2 - TRBJ2-2
CSAGLPPGLAGGIETQYF TGCAGTGCTGGTCTACCCCCGGGACTAGCGGGAGGAATAGAGACCCAGTACTTC TRBD2 TRBV20-1 few TRBJ2-5
CSAGSTGLATDTQYF TGCAGTGCGGGATCTACGGGACTAGCCACAGATACGCAGTATTTT TRBD2 TRBV20-1 many TRBJ2-3
CASSFAQGSSNEKLFF TGTGCCAGCAGTTTCGCTCAGGGGAGTTCAAATGAAAAACTGTTTTTT - TRBV12-3/TRBV12-4 - TRBJ1-4
CASSPGGGILQETQYF TGTGCCAGCAGTCCAGGGGGGGGGATTTTGCAAGAGACCCAGTACTTC - TRBV12-3/TRBV12-4 - TRBJ2-5
CASSLSSYNSPLHF TGTGCCAGCAGCTTGAGCTCCTATAATTCACCCCTCCACTTT - TRBV11-2 few TRBJ1-6
CSAIGLAGGTSYEQYF TGCAGTGCTATCGGGCTAGCGGGGGGAACTAGCTACGAGCAGTACTTC TRBD2 TRBV20-1 many TRBJ2-7
CSAPGQGIYEQYF TGCAGTGCGCCGGGACAGGGGATCTACGAGCAGTACTTC TRBD1 TRBV20-1 many TRBJ2-7
CASSPRTSGVVRYEQYF TGTGCCAGCAGCCCTCGGACTAGCGGGGTCGTTCGGTACGAGCAGTACTTC TRBD2 TRBV16 - TRBJ2-7
CASSLTGSYEQYF TGTGCCAGCAGTTTAACCGGATCCTACGAGCAGTACTTC - TRBV27 many TRBJ2-7
CASRPGTYNEQFF TGTGCCAGCCGGCCGGGGACGTACAATGAGCAGTTCTTC - TRBV7-8 few TRBJ2-1
CSALTSGGAGEQFF TGCAGTGCTTTGACTAGCGGGGGGGCAGGCGAGCAGTTCTTC TRBD2 TRBV20-1 - TRBJ2-1
CASSRGSEQFF TGTGCCAGCAGTCGGGGATCTGAGCAGTTCTTC - TRBV11-2 few TRBJ2-1
CASFGQDSYNEQFF TGTGCCAGCTTCGGACAGGACTCCTACAATGAGCAGTTCTTC TRBD1 TRBV7-9 many TRBJ2-1
CASSMPEVEETQYF TGTGCCAGCAGCATGCCCGAGGTAGAAGAGACCCAGTACTTC - TRBV13 few TRBJ2-5
CASSPSRNEQFF TGTGCCAGCTCACCATCTCGCAATGAGCAGTTCTTC - TRBV18 many TRBJ2-1
CASSPGAEQFF TGCGCCAGCAGCCCGGGAGCTGAGCAGTTCTTC - TRBV4-1 few TRBJ2-1
CASSQAVEGGNEQFF TGTGCCAGCAGCCAAGCTGTGGAGGGCGGCAATGAGCAGTTCTTC - TRBV4-2 many TRBJ2-1
CASSLLTQGLTEAFF TGTGCCAGCAGCTTATTGACCCAGGGGCTCACTGAAGCTTTCTTT - TRBV7-2 few TRBJ1-1
CATRSQPGSEQFF TGTGCCACTCGATCCCAGCCGGGCAGCGAGCAGTTCTTC - TRBV2 few TRBJ2-1
CAWSPGGNEQFF TGTGCCTGGAGCCCAGGGGGCAATGAGCAGTTCTTC TRBD1 TRBV30 few TRBJ2-1
CSVGRAPNEQFF TGCAGCGTTGGCCGGGCCCCCAATGAGCAGTTCTTC - TRBV29-1 - TRBJ2-1
CASSLVAMNTGELFF TGCGCCAGCAGCTTGGTCGCAATGAACACCGGGGAGCTGTTTTTT - TRBV5-1 many TRBJ2-2
CASSYYGGPAGELFF TGTGCCAGCAGTTACTACGGGGGGCCGGCCGGGGAGCTGTTTTTT - TRBV6-6 few TRBJ2-2
CASSQPTSGRNNEQFF TGCGCCAGCAGCCAACCAACTAGCGGGCGCAACAATGAGCAGTTCTTC TRBD2 TRBV4-1 - TRBJ2-1
CASRRHTGAQETQYF TGTGCCAGCAGAAGACATACGGGTGCCCAAGAGACCCAGTACTTC - TRBV6-5 - TRBJ2-5
CASSFPTGGDGYTF TGTGCCAGCAGTTTCCCGACAGGGGGAGATGGCTACACCTTC TRBD1 TRBV28 few TRBJ1-2
CASRTSGPYNEQFF TGTGCCAGCCGTACTAGCGGACCTTACAATGAGCAGTTCTTC TRBD2 TRBV2 - TRBJ2-1
CASSELPNQPQHF TGCGCCAGCAGTGAGCTTCCCAATCAGCCCCAGCATTTT - TRBV5-1 many TRBJ1-5
CASSLLGGSVSTDTQYF TGTGCCAGCAGCTTATTGGGCGGTAGCGTGAGCACAGATACGCAGTATTTT - TRBV7-3 many TRBJ2-3
CASSFGETIPQYF TGTGCCAGCAGCTTCGGGGAGACGATACCCCAGTACTTC - TRBV7-8 - TRBJ2-5
CASSPANRVTEAFF TGTGCCAGCTCACCGGCAAACAGGGTCACTGAAGCTTTCTTT - TRBV18 many TRBJ1-1
CASKEFTEAFF TGTGCCAGCAAGGAGTTCACTGAAGCTTTCTTT - TRBV2 many TRBJ1-1
CAISASRDNSPLHF TGTGCCATCAGTGCAAGTAGGGACAATTCACCCCTCCACTTT - TRBV10-3 many TRBJ1-6
CASTGRENYGYTF TGTGCCAGTACCGGCCGGGAGAACTATGGCTACACCTTC - TRBV19 few TRBJ1-2
CAWSHRDYRNEQFF TGTGCCTGGAGCCACCGGGACTACCGAAATGAGCAGTTCTTC TRBD2 TRBV30 many TRBJ2-1